This T cell receptor (beta chain) came from a study of blood T cell repertoires in COVID-19. Study-wide background: The cDNA or gDNA used as material had been derived from T cells, B-cell-depleted T cells, or PBMCs.

TCRdb keeps only in-frame clones here, not all; method: immunoSEQ multiplex PCR. The sample includes about 170,000 clones, approximately 84% of them seen just once. Between the trimmed V and J ends, which lost 0 bases and 14 bases, there was a span of 19 bases. Germline CDR1 reads LNHNV; CDR2 reads YYDKDF (reference sequence). The CDR3 contains 14 residues. The sequenced sample consisted of peripheral blood. The rearrangement joins TRBV15 to TRBJ1-2; D possibly corresponds to TRBD1 (5 bases). The clonotype originates from a woman older than 75 with COVID-19, enrolled during active disease. The CDR3 nucleotides are TGTGCCACCAGCAGAGATTCGGCAGGGCAGGCTGAGACCTTC. Amino acids: CATSRDSAGQAETF. Looking up the rest from reference TRBV15 and TRBJ1-2 gives the full variable domain: DAMVIQNPRYQVTQFGKPVTLSCSQTLNHNVMYWYQQKSSQAPKLLFHYYDKDFNNEADTPDNFQSRRPNTSFCFLDIRSPGLGDTAMYLCATSRDSAGQAETFGSGTRLTVV.